One sample yielded the 22 T cell receptor beta chains listed below, sequenced in a study of blood T cells in healthy people across ages (dated by TCRdb to the mid-2010s). The library came from 5' RACE. A second roughly 7 to 11 cycle PCR used a sample-barcoded 5' primer and a J-beta primer mix. Clones were called with MiXCR by TCRdb after fastp trimmed the public reads at Q25, and only in-frame beta chains were retained. Merged by CDR3 protein, the rows form single entries marked with the most common genes and DNA. The sample yields 1.5 million to 2 million distinct CDR3 sequences; approximately 40% were counted once. The top ten hold roughly 23% of the sample. Specimen: blood. The source is a human donor in good health.

This chain connects TRBV27 to TRBJ1-4; tentative D call: TRBD1 (6 bases). Trimming pared 8 bases from V and 4 bases from J, leaving 11 bases between. This CDR3 has 13 residues. Germline CDR1 MNHEY, CDR2 SMNVEV (reference sequence). CDR3 amino acids: CASQRGGNEKLFF. CDR3 nucleotides: TGTGCCAGCCAGAGGGGGGGTAATGAAAAACTGTTTTTT.

The V and J genes are TRBV7-2 and TRBJ2-3; D uncertain. Germline lookup yields CDR1 SGHTA and CDR2 FQGNSA. This CDR3 has 11 amino acids. V was pared by 1 base and J by 11 bases, with 7 bases between. CDR3: CASSLGAQQYF. CDR3 nucleotide sequence: TGTGCCAGCAGCTTAGGGGCCCAGCAGTATTTT. Looking up the rest from reference TRBV7-2 and TRBJ2-3 gives the full variable domain: GAGVSQSPSNKVTEKGKDVELRCDPISGHTALYWYRQSLGQGLEFLIYFQGNSAPDKSGLPSDRFSAERTGGSVSTLTIQRTQQEDSAVYLCASSLGAQQYFGPGTRLTVL.

In this sample, this clonotype turned up many times. The chain has TRBV7-6 and TRBJ2-5, with 9 bases lining up with TRBD1. J lost 4 bases, V lost 2 bases, and 5 bases had no gene match. CDR1 and CDR2 from the germline V gene are SGHVS and FNYEAQ. The CDR3 has 15 amino acids. For the CDR3, the DNA is TGTGCCAGCAGCTTACTCGGGACAGGGACAGAGACCCAGTACTTC. Its protein product is CASSLLGTGTETQYF. Full variable domain (remainder filled in from reference TRBV7-6 and TRBJ2-5): GAGVSQSPRYKVTKRGQDVALRCDPISGHVSLYWYRQALGQGPEFLTYFNYEAQQDKSGLPNDRFSAERPEGSISTLTIQRTEQRDSAMYRCASSLLGTGTETQYFGPGTRLLVL.

A word on this clonotype: The junction and the germline gene differ at one end; a read error may be behind it. The V and J genes are TRBV29-1 and TRBJ1-1, with D unresolved. CDR3 length: 13 amino acids. Germline CDR1 SQVTM, CDR2 ANQGSEA. The chain's CDR3 is CSARIQENTEAFF. DNA of the CDR3: TGCAGCGCAAGAATTCAGGAGAACACTGAAGCTTTTTTT.

The chain combines TRBV20-1 with TRBJ2-7; 7 bases line up with TRBD2. CDR1 DFQATT and CDR2 SNEGSKA come from the germline V gene (reference sequence). This CDR3 is built from 14 residues. The J segment lost 4 bases and the V segment lost 3 bases, leaving 9 bases of the junction unmatched. The CDR3 protein is CSASRLAVRYEQYF. The CDR3 coding sequence is TGCAGTGCTAGCAGGCTAGCGGTGCGATACGAGCAGTACTTC.

The sample holds a few counts of this clonotype. The J gene is TRBJ2-5, the V gene TRBV7-2; 14 bases line up with TRBD2. The V gene end was trimmed by 2 bases and the J gene end by 4 bases; junction bases not matched to a gene: 6. The length of the CDR3 is 17 residues. Germline lookup yields CDR1 SGHTA and CDR2 FQGNSA. DNA of the CDR3: TGTGCCAGCAGCTTATCCGGACTAGCGGGGGGAGGAGAGACCCAGTACTTC. Translated, it gives CASSLSGLAGGGETQYF.

A few counts support this clonotype. The rearrangement links TRBV7-9 to TRBJ2-3, with D possibly being TRBD2 (7 bases). The V gene's germline CDR1 is SEHNR and CDR2 FQNEAQ (reference sequence). This CDR3 has 12 amino acids. V was clipped by 5 bases and J by 8 bases, with 11 bases between them. The CDR3 here is CASSPGGATQYF. CDR3 DNA sequence: TGTGCCAGCAGCCCTGGGGGGGCTACGCAGTATTTT.

The rearrangement uses TRBV20-1 and TRBJ2-1; D might be TRBD1 (6 bases). Germline CDR1 DFQATT, CDR2 SNEGSKA (reference sequence). Trimming pared 0 bases from V and 1 base from J, leaving 16 bases between. CDR3 length equals 17 residues. CDR3 loop: CSARDWTEEVSYNEQFF. CDR3 nucleotides: TGCAGTGCTAGAGATTGGACAGAAGAAGTATCCTACAATGAGCAGTTCTTC.

This chain links TRBV5-1 with TRBJ2-3; 12 nucleotides match TRBD2. The CDR3 loop spans 14 amino acids. V lost 8 bases, J lost 6 bases, and 7 bases stayed unmatched. The germline V gene has CDR1 SGHRS and CDR2 YFSETQ. CDR3 nucleotides: TGCGCCAGTACTAGCGGGGGGACTTCGGATACGCAGTATTTT. The encoded protein is CASTSGGTSDTQYF.

In this sample, this clonotype turned up many times. The chain uses TRBV29-1 and TRBJ2-5, with no clear D. Germline V gives CDR1 SQVTM, CDR2 ANQGSEA. The V end lost 7 bases, the J end lost 5 bases, and 17 bases lay between the germline ends. This CDR3 has 13 residues. The CDR3 bases are TGCAGCGCCCGAGGATCGGGCCCGGAGACCCAGTACTTC. This translates into CSARGSGPETQYF.

The J gene is TRBJ2-7, the V gene TRBV20-1; 7 nucleotides match TRBD1. The ends lost 5 bases at V and 3 bases at J; junction bases unmatched: 10. The CDR3 length is 14 residues. In germline, CDR1 is DFQATT, CDR2 SNEGSKA (reference sequence). CDR3 protein: CSAHMTGLDYEQYF. CDR3 bases: TGCAGTGCTCACATGACAGGGCTGGACTACGAGCAGTACTTC.

The chain carries TRBV7-2 and TRBJ2-1, with 8 positions matching TRBD2. The CDR3 spans 13 residues. Germline trimming cut 3 bases from V and 14 bases from J; bases unmatched to any gene: 9. CDR1 is SGHTA and CDR2 is FQGNSA in the germline V gene. CDR3 sequence reads: CASSFDPGTSKFF. DNA of the CDR3: TGTGCCAGCAGCTTCGATCCCGGGACTAGTAAGTTCTTC.

A few counts support this clonotype. The chain combines TRBV24-1 with TRBJ1-2, with 8 nucleotides matching TRBD1. Germline loops: CDR1 KGHDR, CDR2 SFDVKD. With V trimmed by 4 bases and J by 6 bases, 18 bases remained unmatched. The length of the CDR3 is 18 residues. CDR3 DNA: TGTGCCACCAGTGACGCACCGGGACAGGCAGCAAAAGACAATGGCTACACCTTC. This sequence encodes CATSDAPGQAAKDNGYTF.

The CDR3 region is CARPPGTGRTDTQYF. DNA of the CDR3: TGTGCCAGACCACCCGGGACTGGACGCACAGATACGCAGTATTTT. The J gene is TRBJ2-3, the V gene TRBV24-1, with D perhaps TRBD2 (6 bases). This CDR3 contains 15 residues. Looked up from germline, CDR1 is KGHDR and CDR2 is SFDVKD. V lost 11 bases, J lost 1 base, and 18 bases lay in between.

The chain employs TRBV29-1 and TRBJ2-3; D is undetermined. With 7 bases removed from V and 2 bases from J, the gap between germline ends came to 13 bases. Germline loops: CDR1 SQVTM, CDR2 ANQGSEA. This CDR3 has 13 residues. The CDR3 DNA sequence: TGCAGCGCCCGTGGGCGAGTCACAGATACGCAGTATTTT. It specifies CSARGRVTDTQYF.

This clonotype showed up many times. V and J are TRBV20-1 and TRBJ2-1; TRBD2 matches 8 bases. The CDR3 loop spans 16 amino acids. CDR1 is DFQATT and CDR2 is SNEGSKA in the germline V gene (reference sequence). The V and J ends lost 0 bases and 5 bases, in that order; junction bases with no gene match: 9. The CDR3 spells CSARDARGVFHNEQFF. The CDR3 nucleotides are TGCAGTGCTAGAGATGCGCGGGGGGTTTTTCACAATGAGCAGTTCTTC.

The V gene is TRBV5-6, the J gene TRBJ2-1, with 8 bases lining up with TRBD2. The J segment lost 8 bases and the V segment lost 4 bases, leaving 11 bases of the junction unmatched. The germline CDR1 and CDR2 sequences are SGHDT and YYEEEE. CDR3 length equals 15 residues. This CDR3 reads CASSPGLARRHEQFF. In DNA form, the CDR3 reads TGTGCCAGCAGCCCCGGACTAGCCCGGCGGCATGAGCAGTTCTTC.

The chain combines TRBV12-3 or TRBV12-4 with TRBJ2-1; 7 nucleotides agree with TRBD2. The V gene end was trimmed by 7 bases and the J gene end by 0 bases; junction bases not matched to a gene: 9. The CDR3 has 16 residues. CDR3 in amino acids: CASKRRGGLSYNEQFF. CDR3 DNA: TGTGCCAGCAAGAGGCGGGGAGGGCTCTCCTACAATGAGCAGTTCTTC.

In DNA form, the CDR3 reads TGCAGTGCTAAGACAGGGGGAGTTGCAAACTATGGCTACACCTTC. This translates into CSAKTGGVANYGYTF. The rearrangement uses TRBV20-1 and TRBJ1-2; 9 positions match TRBD1. The CDR3 sequence is 15 residues long. Germline assignment: CDR1 DFQATT and CDR2 SNEGSKA (reference sequence). V shed 4 bases and J 2 bases; nucleotides not matched to a gene: 8.

The gene calls are TRBV6-6 and TRBJ1-5; D unresolved. Germline V lookup: CDR1 MNHNY, CDR2 SVGAGI (reference sequence). V gave up 5 bases and J gave up 3 bases, with 17 bases separating them. The CDR3 has 16 residues. The CDR3: CASSLQELISNQPQHF. The DNA for the CDR3 is TGTGCCAGCAGTCTCCAAGAATTGATATCCAATCAGCCCCAGCATTTT.

The V and J genes are TRBV5-1 and TRBJ2-1; a possible D gene is TRBD2 (6 bases). The germline gives CDR1 SGHRS, CDR2 YFSETQ. The CDR3 is made up of 15 amino acids. V was cut by 2 bases and J by 6 bases, with 15 bases left in between. CDR3 sequence (DNA): TGCGCCAGCAGCTTAACGGGACTTCAGGCCAATGAGCAGTTCTTC. Its protein is CASSLTGLQANEQFF.

This clonotype was seen a handful of times. The rearrangement uses TRBV7-3 and TRBJ2-1; TRBD2 agrees at 13 bases. The germline gives CDR1 SGHTA, CDR2 FQGTGA. This CDR3 comprises 16 residues. J was trimmed by 5 bases and V by 4 bases; bases with no gene match: 5. CDR3 coding DNA: TGTGCCAGCAGCTCCACTAGCGGGGGGGCCCACAATGAGCAGTTCTTC. Translation gives CASSSTSGGAHNEQFF.